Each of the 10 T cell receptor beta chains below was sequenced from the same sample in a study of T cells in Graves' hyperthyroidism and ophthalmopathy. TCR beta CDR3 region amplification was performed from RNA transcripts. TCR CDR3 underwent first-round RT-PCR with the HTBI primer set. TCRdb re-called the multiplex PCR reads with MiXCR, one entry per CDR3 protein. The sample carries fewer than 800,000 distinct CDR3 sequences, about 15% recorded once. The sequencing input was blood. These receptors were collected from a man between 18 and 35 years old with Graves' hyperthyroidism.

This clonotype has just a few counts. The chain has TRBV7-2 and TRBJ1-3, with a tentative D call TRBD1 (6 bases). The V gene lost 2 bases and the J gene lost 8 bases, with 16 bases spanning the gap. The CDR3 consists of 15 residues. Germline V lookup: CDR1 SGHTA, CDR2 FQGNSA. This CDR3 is CASSLTGLSGDTIYF. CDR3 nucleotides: TGTGCCAGCAGCTTAACAGGGTTATCAGGAGACACCATATATTTT.

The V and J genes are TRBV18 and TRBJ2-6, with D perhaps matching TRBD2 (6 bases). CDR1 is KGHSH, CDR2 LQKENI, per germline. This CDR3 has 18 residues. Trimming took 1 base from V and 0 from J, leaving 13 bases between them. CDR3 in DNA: TGTGCCAGCTCACCACGTAGGCGGGGAAACTCTGGGGCCAACGTCCTGACTTTC. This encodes CASSPRRRGNSGANVLTF. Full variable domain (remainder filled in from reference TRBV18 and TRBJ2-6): NAGVMQNPRHLVRRRGQEARLRCSPMKGHSHVYWYRQLPEEGLKFMVYLQKENIIDESGMPKERFSAEFPKEGPSILRIQQVVRGDSAAYFCASSPRRRGNSGANVLTFGAGSRLTVL.

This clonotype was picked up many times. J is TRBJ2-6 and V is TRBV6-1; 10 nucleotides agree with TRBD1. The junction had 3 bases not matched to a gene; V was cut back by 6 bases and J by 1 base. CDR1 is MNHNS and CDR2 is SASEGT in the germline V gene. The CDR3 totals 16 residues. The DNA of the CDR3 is TGTGCCAGCAGGGGGACAGGGGATTCTGGGGCCAACGTCCTGACTTTC. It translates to CASRGTGDSGANVLTF.

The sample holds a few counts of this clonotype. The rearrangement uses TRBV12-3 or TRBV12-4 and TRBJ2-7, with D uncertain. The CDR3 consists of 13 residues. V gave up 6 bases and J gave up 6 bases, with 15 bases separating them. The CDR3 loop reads CASSAPGWGEQYF. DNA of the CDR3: TGTGCCAGCAGCGCCCCCGGCTGGGGCGAGCAGTACTTC.

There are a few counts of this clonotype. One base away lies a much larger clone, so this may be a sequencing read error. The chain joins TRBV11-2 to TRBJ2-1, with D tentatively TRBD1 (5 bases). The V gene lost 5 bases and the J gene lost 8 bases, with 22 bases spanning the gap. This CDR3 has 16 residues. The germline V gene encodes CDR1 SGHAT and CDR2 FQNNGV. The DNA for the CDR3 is TGTGCCAGCAGCCGATCCCCAGGGAAAATAGACGATGAGCAGTTCTTC. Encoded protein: CASSRSPGKIDDEQFF.

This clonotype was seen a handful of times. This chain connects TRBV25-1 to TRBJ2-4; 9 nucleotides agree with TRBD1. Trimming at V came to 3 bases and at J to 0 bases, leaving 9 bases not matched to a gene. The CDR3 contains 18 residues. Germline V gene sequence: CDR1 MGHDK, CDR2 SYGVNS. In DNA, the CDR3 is TGTGCCAGCAGTGACCAGGGACAGGGCTCTCCAGCCAAAAACATTCAGTACTTC. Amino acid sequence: CASSDQGQGSPAKNIQYF.

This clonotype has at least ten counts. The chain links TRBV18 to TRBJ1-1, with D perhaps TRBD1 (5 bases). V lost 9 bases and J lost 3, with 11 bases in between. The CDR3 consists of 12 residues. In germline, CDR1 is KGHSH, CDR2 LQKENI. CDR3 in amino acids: CASSTEYTEAFF. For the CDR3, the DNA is TGTGCCAGTTCGACAGAGTACACTGAAGCTTTCTTT. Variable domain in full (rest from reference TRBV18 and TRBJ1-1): NAGVMQNPRHLVRRRGQEARLRCSPMKGHSHVYWYRQLPEEGLKFMVYLQKENIIDESGMPKERFSAEFPKEGPSILRIQQVVRGDSAAYFCASSTEYTEAFFGQGTRLTVV.

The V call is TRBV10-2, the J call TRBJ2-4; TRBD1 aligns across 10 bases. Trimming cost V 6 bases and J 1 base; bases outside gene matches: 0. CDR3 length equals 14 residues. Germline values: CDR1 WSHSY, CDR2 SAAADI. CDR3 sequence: CASRDRGAKNIQYF. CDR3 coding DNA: TGCGCCAGCAGGGACAGGGGGGCCAAAAACATTCAGTACTTC.

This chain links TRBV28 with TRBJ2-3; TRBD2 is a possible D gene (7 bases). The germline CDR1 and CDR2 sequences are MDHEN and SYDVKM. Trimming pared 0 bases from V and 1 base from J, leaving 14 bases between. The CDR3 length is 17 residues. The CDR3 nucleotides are TGTGCCAGCAGTTTATGGGGGGGGGGGCCTGGCACAGATACGCAGTATTTT. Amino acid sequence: CASSLWGGGPGTDTQYF.

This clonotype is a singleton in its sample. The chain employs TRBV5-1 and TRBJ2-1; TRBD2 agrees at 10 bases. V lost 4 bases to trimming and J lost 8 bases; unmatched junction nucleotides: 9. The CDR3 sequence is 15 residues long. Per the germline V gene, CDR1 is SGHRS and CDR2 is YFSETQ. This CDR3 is CASSPAAGGFDEQFF. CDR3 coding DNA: TGCGCCAGCAGCCCAGCAGCGGGAGGGTTCGATGAGCAGTTCTTC.